This entry lists 20 T cell receptor beta chains sequenced from one sample in a study of blood T cell repertoires in COVID-19 (dated by TCRdb to the early 2020s). Libraries were made using the immunoSEQ multiplex PCR assay. TCRdb stores this immuneACCESS table with in-frame sequences only. Part of the clones is absent; in the studies checked, under half of the shortfall reflects unresolved V genes, and no reason is known for the rest. This sample has fewer than 75,000 clones in its table, and around 87% of those were observed once. In total, the top ten clones hold under 8% of the sample. Sequenced input: peripheral blood. The receptor set was obtained from a man aged 60-69 years with active or convalescent COVID-19.

This clone appeared a single time. The V call is TRBV9, the J call TRBJ2-3, with 11 positions matching TRBD2. J gave up 0 bases and V 3 bases, and 6 bases lay outside the gene matches. Germline CDR1 and CDR2: SGDLS and YYNGEE. CDR3 length equals 17 residues. For the CDR3, the DNA is TGTGCCAGCAGCGCCTTCCTAGCGGGAGGAAGCACAGATACGCAGTATTTT. It specifies CASSAFLAGGSTDTQYF.

The chain couples TRBV4-1 to TRBJ2-5; TRBD1 might be the D (6 bases). Trimming stripped 2 bases from V and 6 bases from J, with 10 bases between. This CDR3 has 13 amino acids. Looked up from germline, CDR1 is MGHRA and CDR2 is YSYEKL. The CDR3 nucleotides are TGCGCCAGCAGCCAAAGACAGGCCAAGACCCAGTACTTC. The encoded protein is CASSQRQAKTQYF.

The table lists this clone with a few counts. This rearrangement joins TRBV6-5 to TRBJ1-3; TRBD1 might be the D (5 bases). V shed 5 bases and J shed 1 base, with 12 bases lying between them. CDR3 length: 15 residues. Germline V gene lookup returns CDR1 MNHEY and CDR2 SVGAGI. In DNA, the CDR3 is TGTGCCAGCAGTCCAAAGGGGAATTCTGGAAACACCATATATTTT. Residues: CASSPKGNSGNTIYF.

This chain links TRBV18 with TRBJ1-1; D is ambiguous. V shed 6 bases and J shed 3 bases, with 14 bases lying between them. The CDR3 loop spans 14 amino acids. Germline loops: CDR1 KGHSH, CDR2 LQKENI. CDR3: CASSPTAADTEAFF. The DNA of the CDR3 is TGTGCCAGCTCGCCGACGGCGGCGGACACTGAAGCTTTCTTT. Full variable domain (rest looked up from reference TRBV18 and TRBJ1-1): NAGVMQNPRHLVRRRGQEARLRCSPMKGHSHVYWYRQLPEEGLKFMVYLQKENIIDESGMPKERFSAEFPKEGPSILRIQQVVRGDSAAYFCASSPTAADTEAFFGQGTRLTVV.

The chain employs TRBV7-9 and TRBJ2-5, with 7 bases identical to TRBD1. The CDR3 contains 15 residues. Trimming at V came to 5 bases and at J to 5 bases, leaving 11 bases not matched to a gene. Germline CDR1 SEHNR, CDR2 FQNEAQ (reference sequence). CDR3: CASSLLTGAVETQYF. The DNA for the CDR3 is TGTGCCAGCAGCCTCCTAACAGGGGCCGTGGAGACCCAGTACTTC.

The CDR3 protein is CATSDFCTVLNSYEQYF. CDR3 sequence (DNA): TGTGCCACCAGTGATTTCTGTACAGTCCTAAACTCCTACGAGCAGTACTTC. The chain carries TRBV24-1 and TRBJ2-7; D is undetermined. CDR3 size: 17 residues. The germline V gene encodes CDR1 KGHDR and CDR2 SFDVKD. With 1 base removed from V and 0 bases from J, the gap between germline ends came to 15 bases.

The rearrangement uses TRBV5-1 and TRBJ2-1; 8 bases match TRBD1. J lost 4 bases, V lost 0 bases, and 6 bases had no gene match. This CDR3 contains 16 residues. CDR1 is SGHRS and CDR2 is YFSETQ in the germline V gene. CDR3 in amino acids: CASSLGQGPSYNEQFF. In DNA, the CDR3 is TGCGCCAGCAGCTTGGGACAGGGGCCCTCTTACAATGAGCAGTTCTTC.

The genes are TRBV10-3 and TRBJ1-5; 7 nucleotides align to TRBD1. Trimming cost V 0 bases and J 6 bases; bases outside gene matches: 5. The V gene's germline CDR1 is ENHRY and CDR2 SYGVKD. The CDR3 has 15 residues. CDR3 residues: CAISESMTGSQPQHF. The CDR3 nucleotides are TGTGCCATCAGTGAGTCGATGACAGGGTCTCAGCCCCAGCATTTT.

The J gene is TRBJ2-7, the V gene TRBV19; 8 positions match TRBD1. Germline V gives CDR1 LNHDA, CDR2 SQIVND (reference sequence). The CDR3 totals 14 residues. Unmatched junction bases numbered 1, after V lost 3 bases and J lost 0 bases. DNA of the CDR3: TGTGCCAGTAGTATTGGACAGGGCTCCTACGAGCAGTACTTC. Translated, it gives CASSIGQGSYEQYF. The complete variable domain, with remaining parts taken from reference TRBV19 and TRBJ2-7, reads DGGITQSPKYLFRKEGQNVTLSCEQNLNHDAMYWYRQDPGQGLRLIYYSQIVNDFQKGDIAEGYSVSREKKESFPLTVTSAQKNPTAFYLCASSIGQGSYEQYFGPGTRLTVT.

This chain uses TRBV5-5 with TRBJ1-1; D not certain. Trimming cost V 5 bases and J 0 bases, with 11 bases left between them. Germline CDR1 is SGHKS and CDR2 is YYEKEE (reference sequence). This CDR3 contains 14 residues. In DNA form, the CDR3 reads TGTGCCAGCAGTGGAGGGCGGGTGAACACTGAAGCTTTCTTT. Its protein product is CASSGGRVNTEAFF.

The DNA for the CDR3 is TGTGCCAGCAGTCCGCTTAGCGGACGTCTTGTTAGGAATGAGCAGTTCTTC. This gives the protein CASSPLSGRLVRNEQFF. The rearrangement uses TRBV27 and TRBJ2-1; TRBD2 is a possible D gene (6 bases). V shed 5 bases and J shed 7 bases, with 24 bases lying between them. There are 17 residues in the CDR3. Looked up from germline, CDR1 is MNHEY and CDR2 is SMNVEV (reference sequence).

The chain joins TRBV19 to TRBJ2-3, with D possibly TRBD2 on 5 matching bases. CDR3 length: 15 residues. V was trimmed by 3 bases and J by 0 bases, leaving 10 bases between them. The germline V gene has CDR1 LNHDA and CDR2 SQIVND (reference sequence). CDR3 DNA sequence: TGTGCCAGTAGTATTGGAGCGGCTAGCACAGATACGCAGTATTTT. Translated, it gives CASSIGAASTDTQYF.

This chain uses TRBV7-2 with TRBJ2-5; 10 bases map to TRBD2. V lost 0 bases, J lost 5 bases, and 6 bases stayed unmatched. The germline CDR1 and CDR2 sequences are SGHTA and FQGNSA. The CDR3 runs 16 residues. The chain's CDR3 is CASSLATGLAVETQYF. The CDR3 DNA is TGTGCCAGCAGCTTAGCCACAGGACTAGCGGTGGAGACCCAGTACTTC.

The CDR3 nucleotides read TGTGCCAGCAGAGACAGGGACCCTGGCTACACCTTC. Translated: CASRDRDPGYTF. This chain connects TRBV2 to TRBJ1-2; 7 bases map to TRBD1. Germline V gives CDR1 SNHLY, CDR2 FYNNEI. This CDR3 has 12 residues. V lost 6 bases, J lost 7 bases, and 5 bases stayed unmatched.

The chain joins TRBV7-2 to TRBJ2-3, with no clear D. There are 14 residues in the CDR3. V was shortened by 5 bases and J by 2 bases, with 11 bases between the two germline ends. In germline, CDR1 is SGHTA, CDR2 FQGNSA. The CDR3 reads CASSPDGSTDTQYF. The CDR3 bases are TGTGCCAGCAGCCCAGACGGGTCCACAGATACGCAGTATTTT.

The J gene is TRBJ2-5, the V gene TRBV4-3; D unclear. The V end lost 2 bases, the J end lost 5 bases, and 9 bases lay between the germline ends. In germline, CDR1 is LGHNA, CDR2 YSLEER. CDR3 length: 13 amino acids. DNA of the CDR3: TGCGCCAGCAGCCAATCCTTCGGGGAGACCCAGTACTTC. Amino acid sequence: CASSQSFGETQYF.

The chain employs TRBV24-1 and TRBJ2-7; 12 positions agree with TRBD2. The V gene's germline CDR1 is KGHDR and CDR2 SFDVKD. With 8 bases clipped from V and 4 bases from J, the junction kept 23 bases outside the gene matches. This CDR3 contains 20 residues. CDR3 coding DNA: TGTGCCACCAAAGAAATCGAAACTAGCGGGAGGCTTTACCCGGTTTACGAGCAGTACTTC. Protein: CATKEIETSGRLYPVYEQYF.

This clone was recorded only once. The chain uses TRBV6-6 and TRBJ1-3, with D maybe TRBD1 (5 bases). V was trimmed by 6 bases and J by 0 bases, leaving 15 bases between them. This CDR3 spans 16 amino acids. Germline V CDR1 and CDR2: MNHNY, SVGAGI (reference sequence). The CDR3 bases are TGTGCCAGCAGAACGGGGGACCGGGCCTCTGGAAACACCATATATTTT. Translated: CASRTGDRASGNTIYF.

The chain carries TRBV19 and TRBJ2-1, with a tentative D call TRBD2 (5 bases). The germline CDR1 and CDR2 sequences are LNHDA and SQIVND (reference sequence). V lost 3 bases to trimming and J lost 0 bases, with 9 bases between them. The CDR3 loop spans 15 amino acids. CDR3 bases: TGTGCCAGTAGTATGGGAGTTCCCTCCTACAATGAGCAGTTCTTC. Protein: CASSMGVPSYNEQFF.

The chain recombines TRBV6-1 with TRBJ2-3; TRBD2 aligns across 10 bases. The CDR3 runs to 15 residues. With V trimmed by 2 bases and J by 5 bases, 4 bases remained unmatched. Germline V gene sequence: CDR1 MNHNS, CDR2 SASEGT. The chain's CDR3 is CASSETRLAGDTQYF. The CDR3 coding sequence is TGTGCCAGCAGTGAAACCAGACTAGCGGGAGATACGCAGTATTTT.